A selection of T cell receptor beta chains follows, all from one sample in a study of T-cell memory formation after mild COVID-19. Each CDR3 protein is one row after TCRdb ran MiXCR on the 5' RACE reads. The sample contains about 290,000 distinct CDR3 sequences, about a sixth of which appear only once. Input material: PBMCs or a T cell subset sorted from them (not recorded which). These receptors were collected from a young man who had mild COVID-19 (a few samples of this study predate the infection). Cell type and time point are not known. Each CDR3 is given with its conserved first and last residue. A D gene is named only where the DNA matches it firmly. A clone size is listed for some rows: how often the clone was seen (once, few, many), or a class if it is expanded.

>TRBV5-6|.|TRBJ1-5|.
TGTGCCAGCAGCTTGATTGGGGAGGGGCAGCCCCAGCATTTT
CASSLIGEGQPQHF
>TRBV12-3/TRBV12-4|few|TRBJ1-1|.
TGTGCCAGCAGTAGGCACAGGGCCACGGGCACTGAAGCTTTCTTT
CASSRHRATGTEAFF
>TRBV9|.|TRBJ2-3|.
TGTGCCAGCAGCGTGGGGGCTTCTCAGGCAGATACGCAGTATTTT
CASSVGASQADTQYF
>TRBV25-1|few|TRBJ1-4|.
TGTGCCAGCAGTGACCGAAACAGATTTAATGAAAAACTGTTTTTT
CASSDRNRFNEKLFF
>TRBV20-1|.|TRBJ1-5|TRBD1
TGCAGTGCGGACAGGGCGCGCAATCAGCCCCAGCATTTT
CSADRARNQPQHF
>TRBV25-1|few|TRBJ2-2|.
TGTGCCAGCAGTGATCTACAGGGCCCTAGGACCGGGGAGCTGTTTTTT
CASSDLQGPRTGELFF
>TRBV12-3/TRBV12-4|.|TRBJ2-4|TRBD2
TGTGCCAGCAGTTCCCCCCGGACTAGCGGGAACAAAAACATTCAGTACTTC
CASSSPRTSGNKNIQYF
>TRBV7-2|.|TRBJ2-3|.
TGTGCCAGCAGCACAAACGAGGCAGGGCGGGTAGATACGCAGTATTTT
CASSTNEAGRVDTQYF
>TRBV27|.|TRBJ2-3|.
TGTGCCAGCAGTCACCCCTGGGGAGGCACAGATACGCAGTATTTT
CASSHPWGGTDTQYF
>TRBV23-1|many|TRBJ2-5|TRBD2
TGCGCCGCCATACGGCTGGGACTAGCGCACCAAGAGACCCAGTACTTC
CAAIRLGLAHQETQYF
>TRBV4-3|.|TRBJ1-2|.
TGCGCCAGCAGACAAGGGGGAGGTTCTAGAGTCGACTATGGCTACACCTTC
CASRQGGGSRVDYGYTF
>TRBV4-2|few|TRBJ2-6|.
TGTGCCAGCAGCCAAGATATGCGAGGGTCTGGGGCCAACGTCCTGACTTTC
CASSQDMRGSGANVLTF
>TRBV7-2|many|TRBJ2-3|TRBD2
TGTGCCAGCAGCCGTGGACTAGCGCACACAGATACGCAGTATTTT
CASSRGLAHTDTQYF
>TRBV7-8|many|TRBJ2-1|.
TGTGCCAGCAGCCCGGACTCACACAATGAGCAGTTCTTC
CASSPDSHNEQFF
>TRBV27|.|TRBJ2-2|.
TGTGCCAGCAGTTTTGATCGAACCGGGGAGCTGTTTTTT
CASSFDRTGELFF
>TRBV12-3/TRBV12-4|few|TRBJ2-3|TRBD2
TGTGCCAGCGGGACTAGCGGGGGGACAGATACGCAGTATTTT
CASGTSGGTDTQYF
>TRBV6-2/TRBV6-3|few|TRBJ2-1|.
TGTGCCAGCGCGCAGAGGTTGGACGAGCAGTTCTTC
CASAQRLDEQFF
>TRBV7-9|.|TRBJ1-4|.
TGTGCCAGCAGTTCGGACAGTTACCGTGAAAAACTGTTTTTT
CASSSDSYREKLFF
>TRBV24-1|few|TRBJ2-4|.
TGTGCCACCAGTGACTCAGCCAAAAACATTCAGTACTTC
CATSDSAKNIQYF
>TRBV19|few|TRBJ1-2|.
TGTGCCAGTAGTATAGATCGCCGGGGCGGAGGCTACACCTTC
CASSIDRRGGGYTF
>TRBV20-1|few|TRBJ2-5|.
TGCAGTGCTACTATGGGGAGAGGAGAGACCCAGTACTTC
CSATMGRGETQYF
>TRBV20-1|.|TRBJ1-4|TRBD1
TGCAGTGCTAGACCCCACAGGGGCGGTCCCAATGAAAAACTGTTTTTT
CSARPHRGGPNEKLFF
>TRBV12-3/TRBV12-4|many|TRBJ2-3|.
TGTGCCAGCAGTCCCTCCCAGGGTCCGGACACGCAGTATTTT
CASSPSQGPDTQYF
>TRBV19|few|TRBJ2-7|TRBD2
TGTGCCAGTAGTCGGTGGCTAGCGGGGGGAGGAGAGCAGTACTTC
CASSRWLAGGGEQYF
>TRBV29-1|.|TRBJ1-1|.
TGCAGCTCTGGGGACGGGAACACTGAAGCTTTCTTT
CSSGDGNTEAFF
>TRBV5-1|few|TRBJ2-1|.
TGCGCCAGCAGCTTGGCTCGGGGGATCTACAATGAGCAGTTCTTC
CASSLARGIYNEQFF
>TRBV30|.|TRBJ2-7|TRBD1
TGTGCCTGGGCCGGGACAGTCTCCTACGAGCAGTACTTC
CAWAGTVSYEQYF
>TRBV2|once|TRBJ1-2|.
TGTGCCACCACGACCAGGGAAGACTATGGCTACACCTTC
CATTTREDYGYTF
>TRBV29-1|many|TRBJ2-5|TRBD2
TGCAGCGTCAAGGGTCTAGCGGGGGGGAACCAAGAGACCCAGTACTTC
CSVKGLAGGNQETQYF
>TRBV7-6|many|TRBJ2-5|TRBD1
TGTGCCAGCAGCGCCGGGACAGCACAAGAGACCCAGTACTTC
CASSAGTAQETQYF
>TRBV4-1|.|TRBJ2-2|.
TGCGCCAGCCTCACAGATAACACCGGGGAGCTGTTTTTT
CASLTDNTGELFF
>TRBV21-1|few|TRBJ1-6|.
TGTGCCAGCAGCAAACCCTCAAACGGCCACTTT
CASSKPSNGHF
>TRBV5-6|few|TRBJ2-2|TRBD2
TGTGCCAGCAGCTTTGGCCTAGCGGTGAACACCGGGGAGCTGTTTTTT
CASSFGLAVNTGELFF
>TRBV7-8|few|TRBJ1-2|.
TGTGCCAGCAGCCTCAGGGAAGGGGGGGGGTCTGGCTACACCTTC
CASSLREGGGSGYTF
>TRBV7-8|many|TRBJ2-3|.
TGTGCCAGCAGCTTATCCCTGACAGGTGGCACAGATACGCAGTATTTT
CASSLSLTGGTDTQYF
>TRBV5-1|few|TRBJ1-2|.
TGCGCCAGCAGCTTAAATCCGGGACCGGACGGCTATGGCTACACCTTC
CASSLNPGPDGYGYTF
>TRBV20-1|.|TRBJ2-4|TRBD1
TGCAGTGCTACCGACAGGGGGGGAGTTCAGTACTTC
CSATDRGGVQYF
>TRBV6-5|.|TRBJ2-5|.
TGTGCCAGCAGGCGACTCGGGGGACCGCAAGAGACCCAGTACTTC
CASRRLGGPQETQYF
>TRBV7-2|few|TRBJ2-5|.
TGTGCCAGCAGCTTAGGAAGCGGCTGGGGGGAGACCCAGTACTTC
CASSLGSGWGETQYF